These T cell receptor beta chains were read from a single sample in a study of cytomegalovirus exposure and HLA in healthy donors. Measured with immunoSEQ multiplex PCR; TCRdb has only the in-frame clones, and not every one. The sample has over 100,000 clones, more than 70% seen once. Sequenced input: PBMCs. Every receptor here comes from a woman between 18 and 29 years old in good health and CMV-seronegative. The CDR3 runs from the conserved cysteine through the conserved F or W. D genes are given only for firm matches. Only part of the rows carry a size: once, few, many, or a class if the clone is expanded.

v_call: TRBV15
j_call: TRBJ1-4
clone_size: -
d_call: -
cdr3_nt: TGTGCCACCAGCAGAGCTTATAATGAAAAACTGTTTTTT
cdr3_aa: CATSRAYNEKLFF

v_call: TRBV18
j_call: TRBJ2-2
clone_size: -
d_call: -
cdr3_nt: TGTGCCAGCTCACCAAGCTTTAGCGGATTGACCGGGGAGCTGTTTTTT
cdr3_aa: CASSPSFSGLTGELFF

v_call: TRBV13
j_call: TRBJ2-1
clone_size: -
d_call: -
cdr3_nt: TGTGCCAGCAGCGACCCCGCCGCTAACAGGGAAGCGTTCTTC
cdr3_aa: CASSDPAANREAFF

v_call: TRBV5-6
j_call: TRBJ1-5
clone_size: -
d_call: TRBD1
cdr3_nt: TGTGCCAGCAGCGAACAGGGGGGCAATCAGCCCCAGCATTTT
cdr3_aa: CASSEQGGNQPQHF

v_call: TRBV4-2
j_call: TRBJ2-1
clone_size: -
d_call: TRBD2
cdr3_nt: TGTGCCAGCAGCCAGGCAATTGGGGCTAGCGGGGTTGGGAATGAGCAGTTCTTC
cdr3_aa: CASSQAIGASGVGNEQFF

v_call: TRBV5-1
j_call: TRBJ2-7
clone_size: -
d_call: TRBD1
cdr3_nt: TGCGCCAGCAGCTGGGGCCGGGACAGGGGAATATACGAGCAGTACTTC
cdr3_aa: CASSWGRDRGIYEQYF

v_call: TRBV29-1
j_call: TRBJ2-1
clone_size: -
d_call: -
cdr3_nt: TGCAGCGTTGCAGGATACAATGAGCAGTTCTTC
cdr3_aa: CSVAGYNEQFF

v_call: TRBV11-2
j_call: TRBJ2-1
clone_size: -
d_call: TRBD1
cdr3_nt: TGTGCCAGCAGCTTATCCCCCGACAGGGTTGAGCAGTTCTTC
cdr3_aa: CASSLSPDRVEQFF

v_call: TRBV9
j_call: TRBJ2-2
clone_size: -
d_call: -
cdr3_nt: TGTGCCAGCAGCGGTACGAACACCGGGGAGCTGTTTTTT
cdr3_aa: CASSGTNTGELFF

v_call: TRBV18
j_call: TRBJ2-7
clone_size: -
d_call: -
cdr3_nt: TGTGCCAGCTCACCCACAGGGTCGGGGGGTTACGAGCAGTACTTC
cdr3_aa: CASSPTGSGGYEQYF

v_call: TRBV6-1
j_call: TRBJ1-2
clone_size: once
d_call: -
cdr3_nt: TGTGCCAGCAGCGACCAGGGGAGGGGTGGCTACACCTTC
cdr3_aa: CASSDQGRGGYTF

v_call: TRBV4-1
j_call: TRBJ1-6
clone_size: -
d_call: TRBD1
cdr3_nt: TGCGCCAGCAGCCAAGAGGTCCCTAGAGGGGGCAATTCACCCCTCCACTTT
cdr3_aa: CASSQEVPRGGNSPLHF

v_call: TRBV7-8
j_call: TRBJ2-7
clone_size: -
d_call: -
cdr3_nt: TGTGCCAGCAGCGACGGGGCATACGCAGGGGAAGGGGGGGCATACGAGCAGTACTTC
cdr3_aa: CASSDGAYAGEGGAYEQYF

v_call: TRBV7-2
j_call: TRBJ1-4
clone_size: -
d_call: TRBD1
cdr3_nt: TGTGCCAGCAGGCCCGGTTCTTGGGGACAGGGTGCAAAACTGTTTTTT
cdr3_aa: CASRPGSWGQGAKLFF